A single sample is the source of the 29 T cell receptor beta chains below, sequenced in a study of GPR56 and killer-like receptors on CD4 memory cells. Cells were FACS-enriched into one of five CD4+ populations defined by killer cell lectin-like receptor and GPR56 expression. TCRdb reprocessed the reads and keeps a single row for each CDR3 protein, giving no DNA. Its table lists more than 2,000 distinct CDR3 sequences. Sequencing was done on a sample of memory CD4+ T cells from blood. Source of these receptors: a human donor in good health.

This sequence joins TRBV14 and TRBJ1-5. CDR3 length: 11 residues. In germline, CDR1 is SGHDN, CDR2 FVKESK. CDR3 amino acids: CAGSVGQPQHF. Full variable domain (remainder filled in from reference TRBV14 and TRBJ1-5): EAGVTQFPSHSVIEKGQTVTLRCDPISGHDNLYWYRRVMGKEIKFLLHFVKESKQDESGMPNNRFLAERTGGTYSTLKVQPAELEDSGVYFCAGSVGQPQHFGDGTRLSIL.

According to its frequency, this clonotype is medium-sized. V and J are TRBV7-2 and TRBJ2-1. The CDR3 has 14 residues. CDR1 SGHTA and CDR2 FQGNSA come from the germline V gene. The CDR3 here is CASSPSGAYNEQFF.

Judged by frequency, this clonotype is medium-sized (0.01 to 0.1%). CDR3 sequence reads: CASSAGRISYNEQFF. The J gene is TRBJ2-1, the V gene TRBV7-9. CDR1 is SEHNR and CDR2 is FQNEAQ in the germline V gene (reference sequence). The CDR3 is made up of 15 amino acids.

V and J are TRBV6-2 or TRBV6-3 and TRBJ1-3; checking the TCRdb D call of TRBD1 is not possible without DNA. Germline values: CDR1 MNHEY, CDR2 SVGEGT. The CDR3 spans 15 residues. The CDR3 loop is CASQDRGLYGNTIYF.

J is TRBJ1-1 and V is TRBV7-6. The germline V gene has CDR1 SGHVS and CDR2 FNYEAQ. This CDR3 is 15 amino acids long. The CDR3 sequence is CASSLSPAKHTEAFF.

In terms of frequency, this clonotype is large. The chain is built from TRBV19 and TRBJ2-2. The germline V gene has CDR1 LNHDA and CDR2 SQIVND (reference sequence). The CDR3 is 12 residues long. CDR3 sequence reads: CASSIVAGELFF.

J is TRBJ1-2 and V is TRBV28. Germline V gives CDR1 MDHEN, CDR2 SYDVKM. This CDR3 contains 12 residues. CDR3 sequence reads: CASSGRDYGYTF.

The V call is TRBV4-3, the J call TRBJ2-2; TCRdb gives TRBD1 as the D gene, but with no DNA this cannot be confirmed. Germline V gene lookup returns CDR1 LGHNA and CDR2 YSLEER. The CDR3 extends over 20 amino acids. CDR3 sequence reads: CASSQELDRSRWGYTGELFF.

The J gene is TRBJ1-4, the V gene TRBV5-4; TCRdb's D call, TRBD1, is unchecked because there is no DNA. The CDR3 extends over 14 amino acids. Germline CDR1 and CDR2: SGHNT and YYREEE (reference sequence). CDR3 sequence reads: CASSSGQFNEKLFF. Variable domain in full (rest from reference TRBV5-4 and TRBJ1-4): ETGVTQSPTHLIKTRGQQVTLRCSSQSGHNTVSWYQQALGQGPQFIFQYYREEENGRGNFPPRFSGLQFPNYSSELNVNALELDDSALYLCASSSGQFNEKLFFGSGTQLSVL.

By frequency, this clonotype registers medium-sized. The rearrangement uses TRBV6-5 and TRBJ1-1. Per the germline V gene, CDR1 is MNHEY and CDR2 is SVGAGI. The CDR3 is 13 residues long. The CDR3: CASSYGMNTEAFF.

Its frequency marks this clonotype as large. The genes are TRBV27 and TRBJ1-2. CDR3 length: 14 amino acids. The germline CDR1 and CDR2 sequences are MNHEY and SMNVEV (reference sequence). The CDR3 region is CASSGTTTDYGYTF.

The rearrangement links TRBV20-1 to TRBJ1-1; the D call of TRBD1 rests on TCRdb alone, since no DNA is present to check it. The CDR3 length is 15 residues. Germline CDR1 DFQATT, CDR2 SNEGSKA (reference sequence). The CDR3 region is CSARDAQGANTEAFF.

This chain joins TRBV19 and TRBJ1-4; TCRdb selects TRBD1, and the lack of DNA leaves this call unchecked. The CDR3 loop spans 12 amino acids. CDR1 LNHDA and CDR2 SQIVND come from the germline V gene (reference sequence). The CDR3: CASSIYRGGLFF.

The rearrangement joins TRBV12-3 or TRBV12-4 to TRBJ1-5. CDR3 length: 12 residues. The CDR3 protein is CASSLLSQPQHF.

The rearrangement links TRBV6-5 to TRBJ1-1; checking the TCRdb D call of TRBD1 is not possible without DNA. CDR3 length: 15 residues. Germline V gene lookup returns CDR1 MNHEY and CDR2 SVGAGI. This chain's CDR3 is CASSYEGQGSTEAFF.

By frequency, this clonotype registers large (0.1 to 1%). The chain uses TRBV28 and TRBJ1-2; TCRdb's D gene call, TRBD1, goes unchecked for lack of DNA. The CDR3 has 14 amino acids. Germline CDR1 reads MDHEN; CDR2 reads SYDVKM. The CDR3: CASSEGSGHYGYTF.

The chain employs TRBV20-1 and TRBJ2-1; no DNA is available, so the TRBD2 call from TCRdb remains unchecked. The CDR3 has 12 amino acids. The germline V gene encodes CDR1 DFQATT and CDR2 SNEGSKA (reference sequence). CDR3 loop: CSAYLTGPSAFF.

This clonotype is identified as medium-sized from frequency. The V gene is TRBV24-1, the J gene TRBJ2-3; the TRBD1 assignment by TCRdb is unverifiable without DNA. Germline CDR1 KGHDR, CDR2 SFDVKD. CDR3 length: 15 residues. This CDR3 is CATSDFGGPTDTQYF.

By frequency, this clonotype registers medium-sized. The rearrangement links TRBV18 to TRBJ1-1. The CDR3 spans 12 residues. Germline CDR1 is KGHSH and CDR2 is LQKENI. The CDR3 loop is CASSAGVTGAFF. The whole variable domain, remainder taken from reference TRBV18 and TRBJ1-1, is NAGVMQNPRHLVRRRGQEARLRCSPMKGHSHVYWYRQLPEEGLKFMVYLQKENIIDESGMPKERFSAEFPKEGPSILRIQQVVRGDSAAYFCASSAGVTGAFFGQGTRLTVV.

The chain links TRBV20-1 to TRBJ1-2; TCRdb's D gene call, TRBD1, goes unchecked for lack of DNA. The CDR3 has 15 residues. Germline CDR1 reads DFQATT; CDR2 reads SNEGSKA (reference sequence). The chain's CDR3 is CSAPRFDRDNYGYTF.

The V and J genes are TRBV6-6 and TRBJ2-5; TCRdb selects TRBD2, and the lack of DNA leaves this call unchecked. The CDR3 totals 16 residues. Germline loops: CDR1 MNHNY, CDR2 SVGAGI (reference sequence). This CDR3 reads CASSYSGTSGEETQYF.

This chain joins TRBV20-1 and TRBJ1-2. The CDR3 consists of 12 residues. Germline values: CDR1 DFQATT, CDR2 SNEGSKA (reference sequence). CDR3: CSASWQIYGYTF.

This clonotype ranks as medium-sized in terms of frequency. CDR3: CASSPASHRTGELFF. The chain combines TRBV18 with TRBJ2-2; TCRdb reports TRBD2, a call that lacks DNA to check it against. Germline-derived CDR1 and CDR2 are KGHSH and LQKENI. This CDR3 region has 15 residues.

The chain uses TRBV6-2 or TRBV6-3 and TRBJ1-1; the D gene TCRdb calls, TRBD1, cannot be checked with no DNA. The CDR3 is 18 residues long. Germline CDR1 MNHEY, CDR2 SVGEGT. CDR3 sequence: CASSYLGVGQGLNTEAFF.

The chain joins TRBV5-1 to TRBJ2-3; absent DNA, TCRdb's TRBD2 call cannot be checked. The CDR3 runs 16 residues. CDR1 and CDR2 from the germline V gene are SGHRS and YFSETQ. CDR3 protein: CASSFKRGGSTDTQYF. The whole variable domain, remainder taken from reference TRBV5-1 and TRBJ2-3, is KAGVTQTPRYLIKTRGQQVTLSCSPISGHRSVSWYQQTPGQGLQFLFEYFSETQRNKGNFPGRFSGRQFSNSRSEMNVSTLELGDSALYLCASSFKRGGSTDTQYFGPGTRLTVL.

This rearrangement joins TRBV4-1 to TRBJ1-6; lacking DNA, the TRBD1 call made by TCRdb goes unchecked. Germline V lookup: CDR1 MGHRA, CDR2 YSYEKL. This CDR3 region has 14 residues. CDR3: CASSPQVVYSPLHF.

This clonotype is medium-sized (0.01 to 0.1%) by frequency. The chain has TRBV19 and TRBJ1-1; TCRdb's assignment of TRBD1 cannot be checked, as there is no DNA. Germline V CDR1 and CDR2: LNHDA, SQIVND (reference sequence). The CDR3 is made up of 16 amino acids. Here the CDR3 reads CASRRQRPRVNTEAFF. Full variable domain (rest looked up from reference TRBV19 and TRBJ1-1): DGGITQSPKYLFRKEGQNVTLSCEQNLNHDAMYWYRQDPGQGLRLIYYSQIVNDFQKGDIAEGYSVSREKKESFPLTVTSAQKNPTAFYLCASRRQRPRVNTEAFFGQGTRLTVV.

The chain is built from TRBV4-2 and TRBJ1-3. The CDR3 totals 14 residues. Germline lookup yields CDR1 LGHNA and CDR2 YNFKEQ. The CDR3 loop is CASSQGQGGNTIYF.

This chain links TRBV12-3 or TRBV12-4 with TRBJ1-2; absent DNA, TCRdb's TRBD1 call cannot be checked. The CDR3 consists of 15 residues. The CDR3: CASSRVAGTNLGYTF.